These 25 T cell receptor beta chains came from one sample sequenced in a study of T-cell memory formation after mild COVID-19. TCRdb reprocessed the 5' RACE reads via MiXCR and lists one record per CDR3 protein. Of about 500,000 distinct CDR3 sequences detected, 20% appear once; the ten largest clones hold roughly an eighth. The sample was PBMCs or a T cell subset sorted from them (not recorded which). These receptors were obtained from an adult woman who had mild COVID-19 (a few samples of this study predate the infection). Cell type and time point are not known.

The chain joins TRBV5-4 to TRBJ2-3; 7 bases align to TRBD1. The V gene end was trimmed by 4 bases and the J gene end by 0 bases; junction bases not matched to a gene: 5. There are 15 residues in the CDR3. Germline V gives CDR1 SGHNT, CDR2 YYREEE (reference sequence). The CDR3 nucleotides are TGTGCCAGCAGCGTGTCGACAGGGAGCACAGATACGCAGTATTTT. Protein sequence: CASSVSTGSTDTQYF.

The CDR3: CASSPNNAGKTEAFF. The CDR3 nucleotides are TGTGCCAGCTCACCAAATAACGCAGGGAAGACTGAAGCTTTCTTT. The chain couples TRBV18 to TRBJ1-1; TRBD1 is a possible D gene (5 bases). The germline V and J ends were trimmed by 2 bases and 5 bases, with 15 bases remaining between them. This CDR3 is 15 amino acids long. Germline V CDR1 and CDR2: KGHSH, LQKENI.

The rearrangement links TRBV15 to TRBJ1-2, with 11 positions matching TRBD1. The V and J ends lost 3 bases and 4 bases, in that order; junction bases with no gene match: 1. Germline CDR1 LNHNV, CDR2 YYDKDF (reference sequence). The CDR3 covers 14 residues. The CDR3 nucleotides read TGTGCCACCAGCAGGGACAGGGGGCTCTATGGCTACACCTTC. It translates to CATSRDRGLYGYTF.

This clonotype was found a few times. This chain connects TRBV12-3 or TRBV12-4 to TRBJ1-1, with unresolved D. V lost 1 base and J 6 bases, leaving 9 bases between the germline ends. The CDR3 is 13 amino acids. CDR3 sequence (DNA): TGTGCCAGCAGTTTAGGCGGGAGGGCTGAAGCTTTCTTT. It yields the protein CASSLGGRAEAFF.

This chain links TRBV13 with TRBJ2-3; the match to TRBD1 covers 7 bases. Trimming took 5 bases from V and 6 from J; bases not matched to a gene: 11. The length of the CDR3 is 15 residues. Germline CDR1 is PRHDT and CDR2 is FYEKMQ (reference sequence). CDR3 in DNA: TGTGCCAGCAGCCCCCGAGGGGGCGCTTTGGATACGCAGTATTTT. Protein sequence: CASSPRGGALDTQYF.

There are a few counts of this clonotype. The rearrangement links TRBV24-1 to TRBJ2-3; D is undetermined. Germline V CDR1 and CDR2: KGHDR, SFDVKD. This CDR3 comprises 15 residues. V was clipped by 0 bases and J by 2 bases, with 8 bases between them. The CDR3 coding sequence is TGTGCCACCAGTGATTTGTTCCACGACACAGATACGCAGTATTTT. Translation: CATSDLFHDTDTQYF.

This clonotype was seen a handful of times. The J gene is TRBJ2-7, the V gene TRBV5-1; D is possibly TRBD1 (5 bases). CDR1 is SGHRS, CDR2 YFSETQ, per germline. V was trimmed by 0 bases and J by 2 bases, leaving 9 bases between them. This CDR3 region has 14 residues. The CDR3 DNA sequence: TGCGCCAGCAGCTTGGAGTCAGGGCCCTACGAGCAGTACTTC. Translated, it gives CASSLESGPYEQYF.

The CDR3 sequence: CASSLRGGHLTGELFF. The CDR3 DNA reads as TGTGCCAGCAGCTTACGCGGGGGCCACCTCACCGGGGAGCTGTTTTTT. This chain links TRBV7-6 with TRBJ2-2; maybe TRBD2 (7 bases). Looked up from germline, CDR1 is SGHVS and CDR2 is FNYEAQ. The CDR3 sequence is 16 residues long. V lost 2 bases to trimming and J lost 4 bases, with 14 bases between them.

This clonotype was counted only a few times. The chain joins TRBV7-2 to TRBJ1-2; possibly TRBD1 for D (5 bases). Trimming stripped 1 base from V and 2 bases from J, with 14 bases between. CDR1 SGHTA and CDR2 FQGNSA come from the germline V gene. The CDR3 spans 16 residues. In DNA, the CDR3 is TGTGCCAGCAGCTTAGGTCTGGGGACGGGCAACTATGGCTACACCTTC. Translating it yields CASSLGLGTGNYGYTF.

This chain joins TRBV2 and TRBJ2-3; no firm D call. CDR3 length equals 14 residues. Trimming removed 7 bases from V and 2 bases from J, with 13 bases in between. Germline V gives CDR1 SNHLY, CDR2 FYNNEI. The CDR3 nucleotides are TGTGCCAGCAACGGAGCCGAGCCCACAGATACGCAGTATTTT. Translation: CASNGAEPTDTQYF.

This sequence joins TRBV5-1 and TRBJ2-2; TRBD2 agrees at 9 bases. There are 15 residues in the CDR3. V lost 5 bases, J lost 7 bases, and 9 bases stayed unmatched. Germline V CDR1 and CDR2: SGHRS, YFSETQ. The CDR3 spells CASRWTSDGGGELFF. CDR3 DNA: TGCGCCAGCAGGTGGACTAGCGATGGGGGCGGGGAGCTGTTTTTT.

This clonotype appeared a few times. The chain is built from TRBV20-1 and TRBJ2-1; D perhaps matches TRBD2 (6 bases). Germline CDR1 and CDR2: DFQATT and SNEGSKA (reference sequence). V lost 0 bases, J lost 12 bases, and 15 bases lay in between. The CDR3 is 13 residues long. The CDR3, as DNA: TGCAGTGCTAGAGATAGATCGGGAGATCGGCAGTTCTTC. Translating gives CSARDRSGDRQFF.

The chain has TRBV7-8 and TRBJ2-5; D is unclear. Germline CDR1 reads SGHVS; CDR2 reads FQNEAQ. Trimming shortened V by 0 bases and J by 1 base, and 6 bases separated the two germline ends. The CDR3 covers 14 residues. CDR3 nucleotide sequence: TGTGCCAGCAGCTTAGCGGTAGTCCAAGAGACCCAGTACTTC. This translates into CASSLAVVQETQYF.

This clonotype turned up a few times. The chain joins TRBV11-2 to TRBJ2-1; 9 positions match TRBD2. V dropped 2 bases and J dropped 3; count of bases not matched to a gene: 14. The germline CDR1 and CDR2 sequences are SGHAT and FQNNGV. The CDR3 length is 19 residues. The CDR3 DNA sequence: TGTGCCAGCAGCTTATACCTAGCGGGGATTCAACGAGTCTACAATGAGCAGTTCTTC. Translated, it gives CASSLYLAGIQRVYNEQFF.

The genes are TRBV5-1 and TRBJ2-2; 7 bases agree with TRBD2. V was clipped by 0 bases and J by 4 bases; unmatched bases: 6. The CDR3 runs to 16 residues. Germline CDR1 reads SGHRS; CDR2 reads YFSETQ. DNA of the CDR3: TGCGCCAGCAGCTTGGTTGGCGGGAGCGTCACCGGGGAGCTGTTTTTT. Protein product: CASSLVGGSVTGELFF.

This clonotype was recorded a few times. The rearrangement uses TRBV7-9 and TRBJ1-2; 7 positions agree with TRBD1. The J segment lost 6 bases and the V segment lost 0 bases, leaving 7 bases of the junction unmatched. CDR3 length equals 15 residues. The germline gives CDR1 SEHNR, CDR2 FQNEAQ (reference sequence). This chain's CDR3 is CASSLAATGENGYTF. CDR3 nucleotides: TGTGCCAGCAGCTTAGCCGCAACAGGGGAAAATGGCTACACCTTC.

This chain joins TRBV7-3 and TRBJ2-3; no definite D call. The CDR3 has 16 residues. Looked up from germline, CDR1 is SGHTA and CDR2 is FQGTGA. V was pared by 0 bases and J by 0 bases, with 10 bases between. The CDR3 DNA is TGTGCCAGCAGCTTAACCGTCGGGCTGAGCACAGATACGCAGTATTTT. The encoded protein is CASSLTVGLSTDTQYF. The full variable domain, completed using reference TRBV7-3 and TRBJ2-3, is GAGVSQTPSNKVTEKGKYVELRCDPISGHTALYWYRQSLGQGPEFLIYFQGTGAADDSGLPNDRFFAVRPEGSVSTLKIQRTERGDSAVYLCASSLTVGLSTDTQYFGPGTRLTVL.

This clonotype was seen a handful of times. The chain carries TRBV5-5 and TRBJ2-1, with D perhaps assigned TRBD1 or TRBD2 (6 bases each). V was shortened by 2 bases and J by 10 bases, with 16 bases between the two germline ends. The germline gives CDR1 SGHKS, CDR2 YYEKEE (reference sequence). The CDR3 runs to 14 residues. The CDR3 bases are TGTGCCAGCAGCTTTTACAGCGGAGGGGGGGAGCAGTTCTTC. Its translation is CASSFYSGGGEQFF.

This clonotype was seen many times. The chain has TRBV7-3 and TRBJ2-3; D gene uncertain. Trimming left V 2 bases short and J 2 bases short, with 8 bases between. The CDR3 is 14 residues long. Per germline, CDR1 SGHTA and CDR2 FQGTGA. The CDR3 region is CASSLGQVTDTQYF. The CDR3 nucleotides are TGTGCCAGCAGCTTAGGCCAAGTCACAGATACGCAGTATTTT.

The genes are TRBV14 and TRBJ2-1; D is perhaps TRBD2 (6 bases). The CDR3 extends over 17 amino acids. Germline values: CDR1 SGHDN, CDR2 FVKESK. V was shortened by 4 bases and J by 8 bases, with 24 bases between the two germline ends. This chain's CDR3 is CASSLRKGGIILHEQFF. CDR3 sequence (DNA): TGTGCCAGCAGCCTCCGCAAGGGCGGGATCATCCTCCATGAGCAGTTCTTC.

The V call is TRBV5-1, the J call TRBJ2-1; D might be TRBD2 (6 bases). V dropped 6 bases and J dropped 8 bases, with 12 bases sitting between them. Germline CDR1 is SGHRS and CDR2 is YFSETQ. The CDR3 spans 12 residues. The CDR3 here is CASTWGDHEQFF. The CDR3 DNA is TGCGCCAGCACCTGGGGGGACCATGAGCAGTTCTTC. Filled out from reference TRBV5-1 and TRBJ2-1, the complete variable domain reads KAGVTQTPRYLIKTRGQQVTLSCSPISGHRSVSWYQQTPGQGLQFLFEYFSETQRNKGNFPGRFSGRQFSNSRSEMNVSTLELGDSALYLCASTWGDHEQFFGPGTRLTVL.

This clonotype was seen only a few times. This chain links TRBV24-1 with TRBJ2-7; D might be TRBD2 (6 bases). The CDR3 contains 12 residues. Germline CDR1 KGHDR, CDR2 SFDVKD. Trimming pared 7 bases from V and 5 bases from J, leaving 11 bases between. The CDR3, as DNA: TGTGCCACCAGGGAGGGGCAGGACGAGCAGTACTTC. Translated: CATREGQDEQYF.

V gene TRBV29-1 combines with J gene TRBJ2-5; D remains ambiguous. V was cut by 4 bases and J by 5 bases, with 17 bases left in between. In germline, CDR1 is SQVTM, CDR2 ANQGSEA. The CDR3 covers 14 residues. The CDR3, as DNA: TGCAGCGTTGTAGTAGGTGGGGTCCTGGAGACCCAGTACTTC. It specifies CSVVVGGVLETQYF.

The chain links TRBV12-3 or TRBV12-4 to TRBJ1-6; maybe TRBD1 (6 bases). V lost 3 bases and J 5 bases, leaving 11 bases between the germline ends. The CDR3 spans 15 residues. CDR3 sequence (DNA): TGTGCCAGCAGTTTGAGGAACAGGGATAATTCACCCCTCCACTTT. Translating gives CASSLRNRDNSPLHF.

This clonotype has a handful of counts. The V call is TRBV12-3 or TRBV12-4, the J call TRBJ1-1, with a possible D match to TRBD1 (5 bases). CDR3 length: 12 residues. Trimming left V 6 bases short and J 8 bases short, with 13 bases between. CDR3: CASSLTVTEAFF. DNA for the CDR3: TGTGCCAGCAGCCTGACAGTGACAGAAGCTTTCTTT.